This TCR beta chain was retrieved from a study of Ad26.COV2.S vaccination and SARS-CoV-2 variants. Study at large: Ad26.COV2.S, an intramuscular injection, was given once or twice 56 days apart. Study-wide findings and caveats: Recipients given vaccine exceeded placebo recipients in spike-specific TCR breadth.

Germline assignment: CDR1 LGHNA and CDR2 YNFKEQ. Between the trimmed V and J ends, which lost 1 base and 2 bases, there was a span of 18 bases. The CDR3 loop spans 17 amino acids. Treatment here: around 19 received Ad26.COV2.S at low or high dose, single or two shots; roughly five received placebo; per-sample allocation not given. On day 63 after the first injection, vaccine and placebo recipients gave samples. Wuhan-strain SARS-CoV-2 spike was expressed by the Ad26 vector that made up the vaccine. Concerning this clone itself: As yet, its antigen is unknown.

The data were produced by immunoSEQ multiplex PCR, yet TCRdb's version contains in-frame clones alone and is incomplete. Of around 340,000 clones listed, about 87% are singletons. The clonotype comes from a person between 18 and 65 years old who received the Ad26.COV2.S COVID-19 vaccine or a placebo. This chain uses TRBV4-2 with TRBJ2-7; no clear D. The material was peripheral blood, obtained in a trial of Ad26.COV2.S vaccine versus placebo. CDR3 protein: CASSQVVGPGVPYEQYF. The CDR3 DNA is TGTGCCAGCAGCCAAGTCGTAGGGCCAGGAGTCCCCTACGAGCAGTACTTC.